Reported below is one T cell receptor (beta chain). Libraries were prepared by immunoSEQ multiplex PCR; TCRdb keeps only in-frame clonotypes and omits some of them. The table has about 88,000 clones, 85% to 95% seen once. This CDR3 comprises 15 residues. Trimming removed 4 bases from V and 6 bases from J; junction bases left unmatched: 5. The germline CDR1 and CDR2 sequences are LNHNV and YYDKDF (reference sequence). The sample originates from a study of technical replicates of blood from a handful of donors. The sample comprised T cells isolated from PBMCs. The receptor was isolated from a human donor in good health. V usage is TRBV15 and J usage is TRBJ2-1; TRBD2 agrees at 11 bases. This CDR3 is CATSNPLAGVNEQFF. CDR3 coding DNA: TGTGCCACCAGCAACCCACTAGCGGGAGTCAATGAGCAGTTCTTC.